The 7 T cell receptor beta chains given below trace back to one sample, sequenced in a study of CD8 T cells in Susac syndrome. Random hexamers were used to reverse transcribe the RNA input (roughly 0.5 to 1 ug). TCRdb itself ran the immunoSEQ multiplex PCR reads through MiXCR, one entry per CDR3 protein. Of 300,000 to 350,000 distinct CDR3 sequences in the sample, about 91% are singletons; the top ten hold over 0.065%. Sequencing was done on a sample of CD4+ T cells from PBMCs. The receptor source for this set is a human donor with multiple sclerosis.

The chain couples TRBV7-2 to TRBJ2-6; 7 bases map to TRBD1. Per the germline V gene, CDR1 is SGHTA and CDR2 is FQGNSA. The CDR3 covers 16 residues. Trimming at V came to 5 bases and at J to 2 bases, leaving 6 bases not matched to a gene. CDR3 loop: CASSRQTGTGANVLTF. The DNA of the CDR3 is TGTGCCAGCAGCCGACAGACAGGGACTGGGGCCAACGTCCTGACTTTC.

This chain connects TRBV23-1 to TRBJ2-7, with 15 bases fitting TRBD2. TRBV23-1 is given ORF status, its function remaining uncertain. J was trimmed by 3 bases and V by 8 bases; bases with no gene match: 20. CDR3 length: 20 amino acids. CDR3 DNA: TGCGCCAGCGGGCAACTCCCCTGGACTAGCGGGGGGGATTCCCTCTACGAGCAGTACTTC. This translates into CASGQLPWTSGGDSLYEQYF.

The V call is TRBV28, the J call TRBJ2-1, with D possibly TRBD2 on 6 matching bases. The CDR3 loop spans 17 amino acids. CDR1 and CDR2 from the germline V gene are MDHEN and SYDVKM. Trimming removed 6 bases from V and 0 bases from J, with 18 bases in between. The CDR3 is CASRRGGWRSSYNEQFF. CDR3 nucleotides: TGTGCCAGCAGACGGGGAGGATGGCGGTCCTCCTACAATGAGCAGTTCTTC.

The chain employs TRBV27 and TRBJ2-1; D gene ambiguous. The ends were cut back, 5 bases at V and 1 base at J, with 21 bases in the middle. Germline values: CDR1 MNHEY, CDR2 SMNVEV (reference sequence). This CDR3 is 18 amino acids long. This CDR3 is CASSPNGFRGSSYNEQFF. In DNA form, the CDR3 reads TGTGCCAGCAGTCCCAACGGATTTCGTGGTAGTTCCTACAATGAGCAGTTCTTC.

CDR3 sequence (DNA): TGTGCCAGCAGAAGTCGGGGGGCCGGTGGCTACACCTTC. It yields the protein CASRSRGAGGYTF. The rearrangement links TRBV27 to TRBJ1-2, with TRBD1 as a possible D gene (6 bases). Per the germline V gene, CDR1 is MNHEY and CDR2 is SMNVEV (reference sequence). V was clipped by 6 bases and J by 7 bases, with 15 bases between them. The CDR3 sequence is 13 residues long.

J is TRBJ1-1 and V is TRBV11-1, with D maybe TRBD1 (6 bases). The CDR3 is 21 residues long. Per germline, CDR1 SGHAT and CDR2 FQDESV (reference sequence). Trimming removed 2 bases from V and 1 base from J, with 29 bases in between. CDR3 nucleotide sequence: TGTGCCAGCAGCTTACGGCGTTACCACAGGGAGAGTCTGCCCAAGAACACTGAAGCTTTCTTT. Residues: CASSLRRYHRESLPKNTEAFF.

V usage is TRBV4-2 and J usage is TRBJ2-5, with TRBD2 identical over 8 bases. Germline V gives CDR1 LGHNA, CDR2 YNFKEQ. Germline trimming cut 0 bases from V and 2 bases from J; bases unmatched to any gene: 5. The CDR3 length is 16 residues. The CDR3, as DNA: TGTGCCAGCAGCCAAGATGGGGGACTAGAGCAAGAGACCCAGTACTTC. Its translation: CASSQDGGLEQETQYF.